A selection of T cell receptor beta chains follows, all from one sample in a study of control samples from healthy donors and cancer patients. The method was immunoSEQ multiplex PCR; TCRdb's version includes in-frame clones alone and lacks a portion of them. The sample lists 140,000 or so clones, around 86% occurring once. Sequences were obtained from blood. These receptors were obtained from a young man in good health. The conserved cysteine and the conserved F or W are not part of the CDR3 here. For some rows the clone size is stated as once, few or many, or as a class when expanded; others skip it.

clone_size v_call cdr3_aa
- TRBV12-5 ASGSPGLTGNTIY
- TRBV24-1 ATSDSSSGSHNEQF
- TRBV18 ASSSTGTGVEQY
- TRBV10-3 AISEKKDGLQDTQY
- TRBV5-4 ASRPYVGTGSSYEQY
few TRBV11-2 ASSLIRGPDEQF
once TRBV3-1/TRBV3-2 ASSQDFNTEAF
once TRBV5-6 ASSLADRGGHEQY
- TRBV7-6 ASSTTTGGSEQY
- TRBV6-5 ASSFAGDEQF
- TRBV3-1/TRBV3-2 ASSQPGGPNEQF
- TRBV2 ASSRDRGAYEQY
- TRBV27 ASSFGGETGAYEQY
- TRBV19 ASSIFGGPSYEQY
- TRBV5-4 AISRDRGFYEQY
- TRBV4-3 ASSQDLASGYEQY
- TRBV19 ASSAQRDSEQY
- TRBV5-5 ASSLSSGANTGELF
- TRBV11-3 ASSRGVEETQY
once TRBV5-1 ASSPVAGTVNTEAF
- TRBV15 ATRRRQLNEKLF
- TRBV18 ASSPRGISTDTQY
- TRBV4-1 ASSQETSGSWYNEQF